These T cell receptor beta chains were read from a single sample in a study of cytomegalovirus exposure and HLA in healthy donors. Repertoires were generated with immunoSEQ multiplex PCR, while TCRdb's copy carries only in-frame clones and drops some. The data show roughly 170,000 clones, with around 83% seen just once and 1.6% held by the top ten. Specimen: PBMCs. The receptor source for this set is a man aged 50 to 60 in good health and CMV-seronegative. CDR3s include the opening cysteine and the closing phenylalanine or tryptophan. The D gene is left open where the match is weak. Where a row states a size, it is once, few, many or the class of an expanded clone; other rows omit it.

abundance,d_gene,j_gene,v_gene,CDR3aa,CDR3nt
NA,NA,TRBJ1-1,TRBV27,CASSTGLENTEAFF,TGTGCCAGCAGTACCGGACTGGAGAACACTGAAGCTTTCTTT
NA,NA,TRBJ2-1,TRBV21-1,CASSKKDGTSGRGAYNEQFF,TGTGCCAGCAGCAAAAAAGACGGGACTAGCGGGAGAGGGGCCTACAATGAGCAGTTCTTC
NA,NA,TRBJ1-1,TRBV30,CAWSKEGTEAFF,TGTGCCTGGAGTAAGGAGGGCACTGAAGCTTTCTTT
NA,NA,TRBJ1-1,TRBV6-1,CASSGDRPNTEAFF,TGTGCCAGCAGTGGAGACAGGCCGAACACTGAAGCTTTCTTT
NA,NA,TRBJ1-5,TRBV5-1,CASGSRPGGQPQHF,TGCGCCAGCGGGTCCCGTCCCGGAGGTCAGCCCCAGCATTTT
NA,TRBD1,TRBJ2-6,TRBV7-3,CASSLTSQGAVSGANVLTF,TGTGCCAGCAGCTTAACCTCACAGGGGGCGGTCTCTGGGGCCAACGTCCTGACTTTC
NA,NA,TRBJ2-2,TRBV5-1,CASALETVRGGELFF,TGCGCCAGCGCCCTCGAAACGGTTCGTGGCGGGGAGCTGTTTTTT
few,TRBD2,TRBJ2-3,TRBV2,CASTRLAGSTDTQYF,TGTGCCAGCACCAGACTAGCGGGGAGCACAGATACGCAGTATTTT
once,NA,TRBJ2-1,TRBV19,CASSIQGFIDEQFF,TGTGCCAGTAGTATCCAGGGGTTTATCGATGAGCAGTTCTTC
NA,TRBD1,TRBJ1-1,TRBV6-5,CASSKDRGNTEAFF,TGTGCCAGCAGCAAGGACAGGGGTAACACTGAAGCTTTCTTT
NA,NA,TRBJ2-3,TRBV6-5,CASSYSEQRSTDTQYF,TGTGCCAGCAGTTACTCGGAACAGCGGAGCACAGATACGCAGTATTTT
NA,TRBD1,TRBJ1-5,TRBV6-1,CASRGTGYRNQPQHF,TGTGCCAGCAGGGGGACAGGGTACCGCAATCAGCCCCAGCATTTT
NA,NA,TRBJ2-5,TRBV21-1,CASSKADRIQETQYF,TGTGCCAGCAGCAAAGCCGACAGGATCCAAGAGACCCAGTACTTC
NA,TRBD1,TRBJ1-2,TRBV5-1,CASSLGGQANYGYTF,TGCGCCAGCAGCTTGGGCGGACAGGCTAACTATGGCTACACCTTC
NA,TRBD1,TRBJ1-2,TRBV27,CASSTSAGTGGRYTF,TGTGCCAGCAGTACGTCCGCCGGGACAGGGGGGCGCTACACCTTC
NA,NA,TRBJ2-1,TRBV5-6,CASSLDSGLYNEQFF,TGTGCCAGCAGCTTGGATTCGGGACTCTACAATGAGCAGTTCTTC
NA,NA,TRBJ2-2,TRBV18,CASSPLGTTNTGELFF,TGTGCCAGCTCACCACTAGGGACAACGAACACCGGGGAGCTGTTTTTT
NA,NA,TRBJ2-1,TRBV7-9,CASTPQYNEQFF,TGTGCCAGCACCCCACAGTACAATGAGCAGTTCTTC
NA,NA,TRBJ2-7,TRBV9,CASSASYSGGSYEQYF,TGTGCCAGCAGCGCGAGCTATAGCGGCGGCAGCTACGAGCAGTACTTC
NA,NA,TRBJ2-3,TRBV14,CASSQPGTDTQYF,TGTGCCAGCAGCCAACCAGGCACAGATACGCAGTATTTT
NA,NA,TRBJ2-2,TRBV7-9,CASGQGARTGELFF,TGTGCCAGTGGACAAGGGGCTAGAACCGGGGAGCTGTTTTTT
NA,NA,TRBJ2-3,TRBV7-2,CASSSYLSTDTQYF,TGTGCCAGCAGCTCCTACCTGAGCACAGATACGCAGTATTTT
few,TRBD1,TRBJ1-5,TRBV6-1,CASSDQGQILSNQPQHF,TGTGCCAGCAGTGACCAGGGACAGATTCTTAGCAATCAGCCCCAGCATTTT
NA,TRBD1,TRBJ1-2,TRBV18,CASSRDRAIGYTF,TGTGCCAGCTCTCGGGACAGGGCCATTGGCTACACCTTC
NA,NA,TRBJ1-5,TRBV12-5,CASGLGGGNQPQHF,TGTGCTAGTGGTTTGGGGGGCGGCAATCAGCCCCAGCATTTT
NA,NA,TRBJ2-6,TRBV27,CASSSRDIGDSGANVLTF,TGTGCCAGCAGTTCCCGGGACATCGGGGACTCTGGGGCCAACGTCCTGACTTTC
NA,NA,TRBJ2-3,TRBV7-2,CASSFDRSTDTQYF,TGTGCCAGCAGCTTTGACAGAAGCACAGATACGCAGTATTTT
NA,TRBD1,TRBJ2-6,TRBV6-4,CASSRTGTAGANVLTF,TGTGCCAGCAGTCGGACAGGGACGGCCGGGGCCAACGTCCTGACTTTC
NA,TRBD1,TRBJ2-2,TRBV6-1,CASKGQGTNTGELFF,TGTGCCAGCAAAGGACAGGGTACGAACACCGGGGAGCTGTTTTTT
NA,TRBD1,TRBJ1-4,TRBV6-5,CASSYQTGGGEKLFF,TGTGCCAGCAGTTACCAGACAGGGGGAGGCGAAAAACTGTTTTTT
NA,TRBD2,TRBJ2-1,TRBV6-1,CASSKGTSGSIANEQFF,TGTGCCAGCAGTAAAGGGACTAGCGGGAGTATAGCCAATGAGCAGTTCTTC